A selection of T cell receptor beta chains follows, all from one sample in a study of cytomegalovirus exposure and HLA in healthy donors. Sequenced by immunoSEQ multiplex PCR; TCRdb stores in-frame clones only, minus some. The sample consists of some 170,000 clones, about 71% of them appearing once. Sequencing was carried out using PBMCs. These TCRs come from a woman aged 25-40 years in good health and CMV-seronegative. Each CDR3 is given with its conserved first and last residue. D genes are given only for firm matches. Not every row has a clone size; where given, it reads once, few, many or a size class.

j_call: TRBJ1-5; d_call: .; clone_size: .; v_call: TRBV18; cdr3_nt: TGTGCCAGCTCACCACCGCCAGGAACCTATAGCAATCAGCCCCAGCATTTT; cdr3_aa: CASSPPPGTYSNQPQHF
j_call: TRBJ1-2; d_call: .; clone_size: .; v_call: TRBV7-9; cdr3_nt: TGTGCCAGCAGCTTGGCAGGGGTGGATGGCTACACCTTC; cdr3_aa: CASSLAGVDGYTF
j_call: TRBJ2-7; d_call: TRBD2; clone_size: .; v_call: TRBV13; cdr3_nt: TGTGCCAGCAGCTTAGGAGATTGGTCCGGGAGGGCCTCAAAGTACCGGGGCTACGAGCAGTACTTC; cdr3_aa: CASSLGDWSGRASKYRGYEQYF
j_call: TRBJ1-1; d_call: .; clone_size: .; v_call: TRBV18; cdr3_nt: TGTGCCAGCTCACCGGTCGGGGTGGGGAACACTGAAGCTTTCTTT; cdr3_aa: CASSPVGVGNTEAFF
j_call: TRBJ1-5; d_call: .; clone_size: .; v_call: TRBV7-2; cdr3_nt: TGTGCCAGCAGCTTAGCGGGGGCACAGCAGCCCCAGCATTTT; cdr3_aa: CASSLAGAQQPQHF
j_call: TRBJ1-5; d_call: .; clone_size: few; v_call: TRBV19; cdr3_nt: TGTGCCAGTAGTATCGGAGCCGGTCATGATCAGCCCCAGCATTTT; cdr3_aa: CASSIGAGHDQPQHF
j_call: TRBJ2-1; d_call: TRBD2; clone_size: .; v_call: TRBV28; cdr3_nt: TGTGCCAGCAGTTTGGTGCGGGAGGTGTACAATGAGCAGTTCTTC; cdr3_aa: CASSLVREVYNEQFF
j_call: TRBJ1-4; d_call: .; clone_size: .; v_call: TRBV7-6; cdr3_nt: TGTGCCAGCAGCTCCGGACTGAATAATGAAAAACTGTTTTTT; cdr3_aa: CASSSGLNNEKLFF
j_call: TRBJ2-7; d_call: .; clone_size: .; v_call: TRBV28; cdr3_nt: TGTGCCAGCAGTAACGCCAGATACGAGCAGTACTTC; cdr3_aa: CASSNARYEQYF
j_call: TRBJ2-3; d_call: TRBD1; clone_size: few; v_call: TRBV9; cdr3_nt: TGTGCCAGCAGCGTAGGTCCCGGGACAGGGGAATGGACAGATACGCAGTATTTT; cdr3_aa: CASSVGPGTGEWTDTQYF
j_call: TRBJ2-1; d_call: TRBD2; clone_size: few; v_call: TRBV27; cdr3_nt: TGTGCCAGCAGTTTACCCCCAGGGGTAGCGGGGGGGCGGTTGCAGTTCTTC; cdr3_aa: CASSLPPGVAGGRLQFF
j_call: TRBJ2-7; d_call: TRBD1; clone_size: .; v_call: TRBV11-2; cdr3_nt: TGTGCCAGCAGCTTCTTCAGGGGGCCGAACTACGAGCAGTACTTC; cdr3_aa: CASSFFRGPNYEQYF
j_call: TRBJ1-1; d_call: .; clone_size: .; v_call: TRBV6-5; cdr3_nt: TGTGCCAGCAGTCCACAGGGTTGGTCTGAAGCTTTCTTT; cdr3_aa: CASSPQGWSEAFF
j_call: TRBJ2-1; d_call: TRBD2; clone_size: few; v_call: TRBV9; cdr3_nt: TGTGCCAGCAGCGGGAGCGGGAGCTCCTACAATGAGCAGTTCTTC; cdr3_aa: CASSGSGSSYNEQFF
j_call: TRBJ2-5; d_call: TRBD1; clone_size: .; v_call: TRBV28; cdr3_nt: TGTGCCAGCAGTTGGGACAGGGGTAAGACCCAGTACTTC; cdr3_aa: CASSWDRGKTQYF
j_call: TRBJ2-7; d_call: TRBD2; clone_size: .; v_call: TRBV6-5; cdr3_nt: TGTGCCAGCAGTTTCCGATCTAGCGGGGGTGGCTACGAGCAGTACTTC; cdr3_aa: CASSFRSSGGGYEQYF
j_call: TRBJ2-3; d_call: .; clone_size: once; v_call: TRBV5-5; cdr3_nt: TGTGCCAGCAGCTTGGTCCCAGGGGCGACGTCCGCAGATACGCAGTATTTT; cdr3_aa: CASSLVPGATSADTQYF
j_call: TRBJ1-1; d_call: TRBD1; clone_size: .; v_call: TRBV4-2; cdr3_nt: TGTGCCAGCAGCCAAGAGAAGACAGGGGCGATTTCAGCTTTCTTT; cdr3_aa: CASSQEKTGAISAFF
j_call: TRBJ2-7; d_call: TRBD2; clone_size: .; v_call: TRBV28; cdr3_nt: TGTGCCAGCAGTCTAGCGGGAATGATCTACGAGCAGTACTTC; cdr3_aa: CASSLAGMIYEQYF
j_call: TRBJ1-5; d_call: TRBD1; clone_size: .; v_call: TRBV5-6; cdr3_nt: TGTGCCAGCAGCTCACAGAGACAGGGCAAGGGCAATCAGCCCCAGCATTTT; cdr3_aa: CASSSQRQGKGNQPQHF
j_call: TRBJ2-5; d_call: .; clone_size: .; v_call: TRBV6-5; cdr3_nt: TGTGCCAGCAGCCAAGCCAATGTCCAGTACTTC; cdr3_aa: CASSQANVQYF
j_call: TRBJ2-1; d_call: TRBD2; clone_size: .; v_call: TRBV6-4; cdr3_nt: TGTGCCAGCAGTGACTCGACTCTAGCGGGAGGTAATGAGCAGTTCTTC; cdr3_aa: CASSDSTLAGGNEQFF
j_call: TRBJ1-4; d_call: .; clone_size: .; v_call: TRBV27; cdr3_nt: TGTGCCAGCAGTTTTGGAGGGAGATCTGATGAAAAACTGTTTTTT; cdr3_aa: CASSFGGRSDEKLFF
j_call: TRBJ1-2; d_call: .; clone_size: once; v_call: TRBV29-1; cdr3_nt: TGCAGCTCCTCCCGGGACTCTAACTATGGCTACACCTTC; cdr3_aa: CSSSRDSNYGYTF
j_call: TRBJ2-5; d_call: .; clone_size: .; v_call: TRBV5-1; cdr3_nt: TGCGCCAGCAGCTCTAGTACGAACTTCCAAGAGACCCAGTACTTC; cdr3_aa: CASSSSTNFQETQYF
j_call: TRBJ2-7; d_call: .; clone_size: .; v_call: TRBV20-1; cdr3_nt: TGCAGTGTCTCGGACAGCTACGAGCAGTACTTC; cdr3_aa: CSVSDSYEQYF
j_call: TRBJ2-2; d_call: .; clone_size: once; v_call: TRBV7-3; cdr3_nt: TGTGCCAGCATGGGGCCTAACACCGGGGAGCTGTTTTTT; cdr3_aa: CASMGPNTGELFF
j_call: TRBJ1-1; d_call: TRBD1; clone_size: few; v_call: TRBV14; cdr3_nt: TGTGCCAGCCCCCACCGGGACAGGGGCGGTCTAGGCCAAGCTTTCTTT; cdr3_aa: CASPHRDRGGLGQAFF
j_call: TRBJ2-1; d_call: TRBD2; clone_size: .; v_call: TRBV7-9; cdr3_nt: TGTGCCAGCATGATACTAGCGGGAGTTGAGCAGTTCTTC; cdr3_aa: CASMILAGVEQFF
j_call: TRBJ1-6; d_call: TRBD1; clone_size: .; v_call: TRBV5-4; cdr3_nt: TGTGCCAGCAGCCCGGGTGGGACAGGGGGTTTTTCACCCCTCCACTTT; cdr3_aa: CASSPGGTGGFSPLHF
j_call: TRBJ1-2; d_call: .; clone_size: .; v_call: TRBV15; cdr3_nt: TGTGCCACCAGCGGAAGTCCCGGGACAAAAAAAAATGGCTACACCTTC; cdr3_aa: CATSGSPGTKKNGYTF
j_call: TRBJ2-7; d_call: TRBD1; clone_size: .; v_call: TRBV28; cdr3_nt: TGTGCCAGCAGACAGGGGGGACAGGGGATTTACGAGCAGTACTTC; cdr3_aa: CASRQGGQGIYEQYF
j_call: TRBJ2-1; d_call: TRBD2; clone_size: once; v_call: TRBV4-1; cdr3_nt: TGCGCCAGCAGCCCCGGGACTAGCGAATACAATGAGCAGTTCTTC; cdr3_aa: CASSPGTSEYNEQFF
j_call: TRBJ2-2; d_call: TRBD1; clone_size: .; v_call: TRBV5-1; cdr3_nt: TGCGCCAGCTCCCGAGAGGCAGGGGGACGGGAGCTGTTTTTT; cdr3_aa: CASSREAGGRELFF
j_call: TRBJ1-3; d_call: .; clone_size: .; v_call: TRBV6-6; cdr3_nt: TGTGCCAGCAGTTCCACTCTGGACAATTTTAGTTTT; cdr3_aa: CASSSTLDNFSF
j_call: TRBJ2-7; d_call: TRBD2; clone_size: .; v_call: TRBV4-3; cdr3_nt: TGCGCCAGCAGCCAACTACTAGCGGGATTGGACGAGCAGTACTTC; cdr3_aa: CASSQLLAGLDEQYF
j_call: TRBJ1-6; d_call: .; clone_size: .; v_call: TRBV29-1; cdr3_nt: TGCAGCGTTGAAGTCCAGGGTGGAGCCCTCCACTTT; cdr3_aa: CSVEVQGGALHF
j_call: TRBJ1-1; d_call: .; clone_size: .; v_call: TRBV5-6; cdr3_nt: TGTGCCAGCAGCTTCCGTACAGCGAACACTGAAGCTTTCTTT; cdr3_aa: CASSFRTANTEAFF
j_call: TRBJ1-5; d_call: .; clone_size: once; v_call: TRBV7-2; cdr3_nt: TGTGCCAGCAGCCCTGAGACAGGACTGAATCAGCCCCAGCATTTT; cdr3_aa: CASSPETGLNQPQHF
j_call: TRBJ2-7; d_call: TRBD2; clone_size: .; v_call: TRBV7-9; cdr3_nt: TGTGCCAGCAGCCCCCGAGGCGCTAGCGGGGGTTGGCAAGAGCAGTACTTC; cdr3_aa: CASSPRGASGGWQEQYF
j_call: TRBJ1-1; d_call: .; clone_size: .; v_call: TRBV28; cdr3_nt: TGTGCCAGCAGTTTTGGCAGGCCATTGAACACTGAAGCTTTCTTT; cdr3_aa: CASSFGRPLNTEAFF
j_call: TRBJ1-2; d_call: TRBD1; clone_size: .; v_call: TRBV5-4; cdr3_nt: TGTGCCAGCAGCCACCCTGCGGGACAGGGTTATGGCTACACCTTC; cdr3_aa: CASSHPAGQGYGYTF
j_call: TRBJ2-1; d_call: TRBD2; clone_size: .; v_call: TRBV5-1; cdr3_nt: TGCGCCAGCAGGTGGGGGACTAGCGAGTACAATGAGCAGTTCTTC; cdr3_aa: CASRWGTSEYNEQFF
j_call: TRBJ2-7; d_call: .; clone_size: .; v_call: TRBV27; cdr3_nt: TGTGCCAGCAGTCGGACTACCAACTACGAGCAGTACTTC; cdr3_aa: CASSRTTNYEQYF
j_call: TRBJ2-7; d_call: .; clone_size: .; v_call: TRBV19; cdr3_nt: TGTGCCAGTAGTGCCACAGGTTTTAGCTACGAGCAGTACTTC; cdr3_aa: CASSATGFSYEQYF
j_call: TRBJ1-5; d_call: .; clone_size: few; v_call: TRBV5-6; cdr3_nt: TGTGCCAGCAGCTTGGGGCAGGACAATCAGCCCCAGCATTTT; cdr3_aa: CASSLGQDNQPQHF
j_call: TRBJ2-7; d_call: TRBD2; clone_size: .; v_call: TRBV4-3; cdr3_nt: TGCGCCAGCAGCCAAGAACAACTAGCGGGCTACGAGCAGTACTTC; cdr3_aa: CASSQEQLAGYEQYF
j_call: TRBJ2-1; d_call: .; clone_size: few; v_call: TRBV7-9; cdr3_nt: TGTTCCAGCAGCTTCCTCGGCGGGGAGCAGTTCTTC; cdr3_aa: CSSSFLGGEQFF
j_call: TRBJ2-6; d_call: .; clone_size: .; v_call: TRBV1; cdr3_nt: TGCACCAGCAGCCAAGATCGGGTCGGACAGTGGAAGGTTGGGGCCAACGTCCTGACTTTC; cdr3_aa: CTSSQDRVGQWKVGANVLTF
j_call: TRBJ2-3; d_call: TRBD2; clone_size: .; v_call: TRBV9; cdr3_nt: TGTGCCAGCAGCGTAGACCCTAGCGGGAGAATAGATACGCAGTATTTT; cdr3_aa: CASSVDPSGRIDTQYF
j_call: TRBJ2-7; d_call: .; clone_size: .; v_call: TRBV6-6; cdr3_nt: TGTGCCAGCAACAAGGGGGGGTACGAGCAGTACTTC; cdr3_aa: CASNKGGYEQYF
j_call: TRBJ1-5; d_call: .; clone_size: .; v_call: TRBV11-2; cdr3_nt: TGTGCCAGCAGCCTTCGGTCCACGGAGCCCCAGCATTTT; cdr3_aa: CASSLRSTEPQHF
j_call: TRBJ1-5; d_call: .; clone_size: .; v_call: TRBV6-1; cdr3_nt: TGTGCCAGCAGGGTTACAGGGAATCAGCCCCAGCATTTT; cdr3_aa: CASRVTGNQPQHF